This T cell receptor (beta chain) emerged from a study of technical replicates of blood from a handful of donors. The length of the CDR3 is 14 residues. Clones were sequenced by immunoSEQ multiplex PCR, and TCRdb holds only the in-frame ones, with some missing. Altogether tens of thousands of clones are present, just under 95% being singletons, with the ten largest covering 0.35% to 0.5%. This receptor was identified in a human donor in good health. V is TRBV21-1 and J is TRBJ2-7; TRBD1 is taken as the D call from the table, unchecked against the DNA. TRBV21-1 is recorded as a pseudogene. Sequenced material: T cells isolated from PBMCs. CDR3 nucleotides: TGTGCCAGCATCCCGACAGGGAGGCGCTACGAGCAGTACTTC. This codes for CASIPTGRRYEQYF.